One and the same sample provided the 27 T cell receptor beta chains below, sequenced in a study of blood T cell repertoires in COVID-19. Here immunoSEQ multiplex PCR was the method, and the copy in TCRdb shows in-frame clones only, minus some. The sample has around 170,000 clones; around four fifths are singletons. Material: PBMCs or T cells enriched from blood (not recorded which). These receptors came from a woman aged 45-60 years who had recovered from COVID-19.

The genes are TRBV28 and TRBJ2-3; D is unclear. There are 13 residues in the CDR3. Trimming shortened V by 2 bases and J by 5 bases, and 8 bases separated the two germline ends. Germline assignment: CDR1 MDHEN and CDR2 SYDVKM. The CDR3 is CASSLGLLDTQYF. In DNA, the CDR3 is TGTGCCAGCAGTTTAGGGCTCTTAGATACGCAGTATTTT.

This sequence joins TRBV28 and TRBJ1-6; no firm D call. CDR1 and CDR2 from the germline V gene are MDHEN and SYDVKM. CDR3 length: 15 residues. Trimming took 4 bases from V and 6 from J, leaving 13 bases between them. CDR3 sequence (DNA): TGTGCCAGCAGTTCAGGAGGTACGAGTAATTCACCCCTCCACTTT. It specifies CASSSGGTSNSPLHF.

This chain joins TRBV18 and TRBJ1-5; no clear D gene. The V gene lost 4 bases and the J gene lost 6 bases, with 13 bases spanning the gap. Germline V gene data show CDR1 as KGHSH and CDR2 as LQKENI. The CDR3 covers 14 residues. The CDR3 coding sequence is TGTGCCAGCTCACTTATGCCCGAGTCTCAGCCCCAGCATTTT. It yields the protein CASSLMPESQPQHF. The whole variable domain, filled in from reference TRBV18 and TRBJ1-5, reads NAGVMQNPRHLVRRRGQEARLRCSPMKGHSHVYWYRQLPEEGLKFMVYLQKENIIDESGMPKERFSAEFPKEGPSILRIQQVVRGDSAAYFCASSLMPESQPQHFGDGTRLSIL.

The V gene is TRBV2, the J gene TRBJ1-2; unclear D gene. Germline V gene sequence: CDR1 SNHLY, CDR2 FYNNEI. Trimming took off 6 bases at V and 7 bases at J, with 18 bases between the two ends. The CDR3 runs 14 residues. The CDR3: CASSLGRVEGGYTF. DNA for the CDR3: TGTGCCAGCAGCTTGGGTAGGGTAGAGGGTGGCTACACCTTC.

CDR3 region: CASKEWTEAFF. CDR3 nucleotides: TGTGCCAGCAAGGAGTGGACTGAAGCTTTCTTT. This chain joins TRBV2 and TRBJ1-1; D gene ambiguous. The ends were cut back, 7 bases at V and 5 bases at J, with 8 bases in the middle. This CDR3 has 11 amino acids. The V gene's germline CDR1 is SNHLY and CDR2 FYNNEI.

This chain links TRBV5-1 with TRBJ2-7; TRBD1 matches 7 bases. With 6 bases clipped from V and 4 bases from J, the junction kept 13 bases outside the gene matches. Per germline, CDR1 SGHRS and CDR2 YFSETQ. There are 15 residues in the CDR3. CDR3 in DNA: TGCGCCAGCAACGCCCCCGGGACAGAACCTTACGAGCAGTACTTC. Protein product: CASNAPGTEPYEQYF.

The chain uses TRBV7-6 and TRBJ2-1; D is undetermined. Looked up from germline, CDR1 is SGHVS and CDR2 is FNYEAQ. The CDR3 is 17 residues long. V lost 1 base, J lost 0 bases, and 13 bases lay in between. This CDR3 reads CASSLEVRPSSYNEQFF. The CDR3 bases are TGTGCCAGCAGCTTAGAAGTCCGGCCTAGCTCCTACAATGAGCAGTTCTTC.

The CDR3 sequence: CASRARRVSNQPQHF. In nucleotides, the CDR3 is TGTGCCAGTAGGGCGCGTCGGGTGAGCAATCAGCCCCAGCATTTT. The J gene is TRBJ1-5, the V gene TRBV19, with D uncertain. The V gene's germline CDR1 is LNHDA and CDR2 SQIVND (reference sequence). The CDR3 extends over 15 amino acids. The V gene lost 6 bases and the J gene lost 1 base, with 13 bases spanning the gap.

A single count supports this clone. This chain connects TRBV28 to TRBJ2-1; tentatively, D is TRBD2 (5 bases). The germline V gene encodes CDR1 MDHEN and CDR2 SYDVKM. V was trimmed by 7 bases and J by 10 bases, leaving 26 bases between them. The CDR3 consists of 16 residues. The DNA of the CDR3 is TGTGCCAGCAATCTACAAAAACCCGGGCGGGTCGGGGAGCAGTTCTTC. Amino acid sequence: CASNLQKPGRVGEQFF. The entire variable domain, with the rest obtained from reference TRBV28 and TRBJ2-1, is as follows: DVKVTQSSRYLVKRTGEKVFLECVQDMDHENMFWYRQDPGLGLRLIYFSYDVKMKEKGDIPEGYSVSREKKERFSLILESASTNQTSMYLCASNLQKPGRVGEQFFGPGTRLTVL.

This sequence joins TRBV11-3 and TRBJ1-5; D uncertain. In germline, CDR1 is SGHNT, CDR2 YENEEA. Trimming stripped 1 base from V and 5 bases from J, with 6 bases between. This CDR3 is 13 amino acids long. The CDR3 coding sequence is TGTGCCAGCAGCTTAGGCAGTTATCAGCCCCAGCATTTT. Encoded protein: CASSLGSYQPQHF. Filled out from reference TRBV11-3 and TRBJ1-5, the complete variable domain reads EAGVVQSPRYKIIEKKQPVAFWCNPISGHNTLYWYLQNLGQGPELLIRYENEEAVDDSQLPKDRFSAERLKGVDSTLKIQPAELGDSAVYLCASSLGSYQPQHFGDGTRLSIL.

The chain couples TRBV11-3 to TRBJ2-3, with D possibly being TRBD2 (5 bases). This CDR3 spans 14 amino acids. V lost 5 bases and J lost 8, with 17 bases in between. CDR1 is SGHNT and CDR2 is YENEEA in the germline V gene. CDR3 in amino acids: CASSGTRVSGTQYF. The DNA for the CDR3 is TGTGCCAGCAGCGGTACGAGGGTGAGCGGTACGCAGTATTTT.

As concerns this clone: Other DNA sequences within the sample encode an identical CDR3. For the CDR3, the DNA is TGTGCCAGCAGTTTACGAGGATACGAGCAGTACTTC. Translating it yields CASSLRGYEQYF. The J gene is TRBJ2-7, the V gene TRBV28; no definite D call. Germline CDR1 and CDR2: MDHEN and SYDVKM. CDR3 length: 12 residues. V lost 2 bases to trimming and J lost 4 bases, with 6 bases between them.

The chain couples TRBV29-1 to TRBJ2-1; 10 nucleotides align to TRBD2. Per germline, CDR1 SQVTM and CDR2 ANQGSEA. There are 13 residues in the CDR3. Germline trimming cut 6 bases from V and 3 bases from J; bases unmatched to any gene: 2. Here the CDR3 DNA reads TGCAGCGTACGGACTAGCGGCTACAATGAGCAGTTCTTC. Protein product: CSVRTSGYNEQFF.

This CDR3 reads CASSLTLAGGADTQYF. Here the CDR3 DNA reads TGTGCCAGCAGCTTGACACTAGCGGGAGGGGCAGATACGCAGTATTTT. The chain recombines TRBV5-6 with TRBJ2-3; TRBD2 agrees at 13 bases. The CDR3 loop spans 16 amino acids. Germline trimming cut 1 base from V and 4 bases from J; bases unmatched to any gene: 3. Germline V gives CDR1 SGHDT, CDR2 YYEEEE.

The chain employs TRBV7-2 and TRBJ2-3; 13 bases agree with TRBD2. The CDR3 is 17 amino acids. The germline V gene has CDR1 SGHTA and CDR2 FQGNSA. Trimming removed 5 bases from V and 4 bases from J; junction bases left unmatched: 9. Written as DNA, the CDR3 is TGTGCCAGCAGCCGCCGCCCTGGACTAGCGGGGGCAGATACGCAGTATTTT. Its protein product is CASSRRPGLAGADTQYF.

V is TRBV7-2 and J is TRBJ1-4, with a tentative D call TRBD1 (5 bases). V was shortened by 1 base and J by 0 bases, with 12 bases between the two germline ends. CDR1 SGHTA and CDR2 FQGNSA come from the germline V gene. CDR3 length: 17 amino acids. CDR3 sequence: CASSLEARVATNEKLFF. CDR3 bases: TGTGCCAGCAGCTTAGAGGCCAGGGTCGCAACTAATGAAAAACTGTTTTTT.

The sample holds a few counts of this clone. The rearrangement links TRBV6-4 to TRBJ2-1, with unresolved D. Germline lookup yields CDR1 MRHNA and CDR2 SNTAGT. The CDR3 has 13 amino acids. Trimming stripped 4 bases from V and 9 bases from J, with 13 bases between. The CDR3 region is CASSVNRLAEQFF. The CDR3 DNA sequence: TGTGCCAGCAGTGTTAATAGACTGGCTGAGCAGTTCTTC.

The chain combines TRBV7-8 with TRBJ2-7, with D tentatively TRBD1 (6 bases). The CDR3 runs 14 residues. CDR1 and CDR2 (germline): SGHVS, FQNEAQ. V was cut by 3 bases and J by 3 bases, with 12 bases left in between. DNA for the CDR3: TGTGCCAGCAGCTTCCAGGGGAACGACTACGAGCAGTACTTC. The encoded protein is CASSFQGNDYEQYF.

The chain employs TRBV5-1 and TRBJ2-5, with D hard to call. The CDR3 is 11 amino acids. CDR1 and CDR2 from the germline V gene are SGHRS and YFSETQ. With 4 bases removed from V and 3 bases from J, the gap between germline ends came to 4 bases. The CDR3 nucleotides read TGCGCCAGCAGCATCAAAGAGACCCAGTACTTC. It translates to CASSIKETQYF.

V gene TRBV5-5 combines with J gene TRBJ2-1, with D perhaps TRBD1 (5 bases). V lost 3 bases to trimming and J lost 10 bases, with 17 bases between them. The CDR3 loop spans 14 amino acids. Germline V gene sequence: CDR1 SGHKS, CDR2 YYEKEE (reference sequence). The CDR3 sequence: CASSSIGAGKEQFF. The CDR3 region has the DNA TGTGCCAGCAGCTCGATTGGGGCAGGGAAGGAGCAGTTCTTC.

This clone has just one count. The V gene is TRBV7-3, the J gene TRBJ2-1; 10 nucleotides align to TRBD1. V gave up 0 bases and J gave up 6 bases; unmatched junction bases: 2. Germline CDR1 reads SGHTA; CDR2 reads FQGTGA. The CDR3 has 15 residues. Here the CDR3 DNA reads TGTGCCAGCAGCTTAACCGGGACAGGGGCCAATGAGCAGTTCTTC. Residues: CASSLTGTGANEQFF. Complete variable domain (other parts from reference TRBV7-3 and TRBJ2-1): GAGVSQTPSNKVTEKGKYVELRCDPISGHTALYWYRQSLGQGPEFLIYFQGTGAADDSGLPNDRFFAVRPEGSVSTLKIQRTERGDSAVYLCASSLTGTGANEQFFGPGTRLTVL.

This clone was counted between two and nine times. The chain has TRBV6-6 and TRBJ2-4; D not certain. The length of the CDR3 is 11 residues. Trimming stripped 4 bases from V and 8 bases from J, with 6 bases between. CDR1 and CDR2 (germline): MNHNY, SVGAGI (reference sequence). The CDR3 region is CASSSVDIQYF. Here the CDR3 DNA reads TGTGCCAGCAGTTCGGTGGACATTCAGTACTTC.

The chain is built from TRBV12-3 or TRBV12-4 and TRBJ2-7; D unclear. Trimming pared 1 base from V and 7 bases from J, leaving 11 bases between. This CDR3 has 13 residues. The CDR3 DNA is TGTGCCAGCAGTTTAGTAATCGGTGCGGAGCAGTACTTC. Translated, it gives CASSLVIGAEQYF.

This clone has a handful of counts. This sample includes further DNA sequences coding for the same CDR3. This chain connects TRBV7-2 to TRBJ1-3, with a tentative D call TRBD1 (5 bases). V lost 5 bases to trimming and J lost 4 bases, with 9 bases between them. The CDR3 has 13 amino acids. Germline CDR1 is SGHTA and CDR2 is FQGNSA. The CDR3 nucleotides read TGTGCCAGCAGCCCAGGGCGGGGAAACACCATATATTTT. Protein: CASSPGRGNTIYF.

This rearrangement joins TRBV4-2 to TRBJ1-5, with TRBD1 identical over 9 bases. Germline values: CDR1 LGHNA, CDR2 YNFKEQ. The J segment lost 0 bases and the V segment lost 1 base, leaving 1 base of the junction unmatched. CDR3 length: 16 amino acids. The CDR3 DNA follows: TGTGCCAGCAGCCAAGGGGGACAGGGTAGCAATCAGCCCCAGCATTTT. The encoded protein is CASSQGGQGSNQPQHF.

CDR3 in amino acids: CASSPRGSLNNEQFF. The DNA for the CDR3 is TGTGCCAGCAGCCCCAGGGGGTCCCTAAACAATGAGCAGTTCTTC. The chain couples TRBV3-1 (or the pseudogene TRBV3-2) to TRBJ2-1, with 7 bases aligning to TRBD1. The CDR3 extends over 15 amino acids. The junction had 8 bases not matched to a gene; V was cut back by 4 bases and J by 5 bases. Germline CDR1 reads LGHDT; CDR2 reads YNNKEL (reference sequence).

This clone was seen just once. V gene TRBV11-3 combines with J gene TRBJ2-7, with a possible D match to TRBD1 (5 bases). Trimming cost V 5 bases and J 6 bases, with 14 bases left between them. The CDR3 consists of 13 residues. Germline loops: CDR1 SGHNT, CDR2 YENEEA. Written as DNA, the CDR3 is TGTGCCAGCAGCCCCAGGGTGCTAAGCGAGCAGTACTTC. Protein: CASSPRVLSEQYF.